This record covers a single T cell receptor (beta chain). Its antigen is as yet unknown. Germline V CDR1 and CDR2: SGHNT, YENEEA. V was trimmed by 3 bases and J by 3 bases, leaving 18 bases between them. The CDR3 loop spans 16 amino acids. The data stem from a study of T cell responses to AZD1222 COVID-19 vaccine. Study findings and constraints: Donors skewed white British and female; clonal diversity was possibly underestimated. Close to half of spike-specific TCRs reportedly recognize unmutated variant regions.

This table comes from immunoSEQ multiplex PCR, and its TCRdb copy is limited to in-frame clones, with some not included. The sample contains 150,000 to 200,000 clones, around 90% of which appear only once. Here the sequenced sample was peripheral blood, taken 28 days after the second AZD1222 dose. The TCR sequence derives from an adult who received the AZD1222 COVID-19 vaccine. The chain carries TRBV11-3 and TRBJ2-7, with D maybe TRBD1 (5 bases). The CDR3 bases are TGTGCCAGCAGCTTGGGTGGGGAAAACAGGATCTACGAGCAGTACTTC. It codes for CASSLGGENRIYEQYF. Based on the CDR3 plus reference TRBV11-3 and TRBJ2-7, the full variable domain is EAGVVQSPRYKIIEKKQPVAFWCNPISGHNTLYWYLQNLGQGPELLIRYENEEAVDDSQLPKDRFSAERLKGVDSTLKIQPAELGDSAVYLCASSLGGENRIYEQYFGPGTRLTVT.